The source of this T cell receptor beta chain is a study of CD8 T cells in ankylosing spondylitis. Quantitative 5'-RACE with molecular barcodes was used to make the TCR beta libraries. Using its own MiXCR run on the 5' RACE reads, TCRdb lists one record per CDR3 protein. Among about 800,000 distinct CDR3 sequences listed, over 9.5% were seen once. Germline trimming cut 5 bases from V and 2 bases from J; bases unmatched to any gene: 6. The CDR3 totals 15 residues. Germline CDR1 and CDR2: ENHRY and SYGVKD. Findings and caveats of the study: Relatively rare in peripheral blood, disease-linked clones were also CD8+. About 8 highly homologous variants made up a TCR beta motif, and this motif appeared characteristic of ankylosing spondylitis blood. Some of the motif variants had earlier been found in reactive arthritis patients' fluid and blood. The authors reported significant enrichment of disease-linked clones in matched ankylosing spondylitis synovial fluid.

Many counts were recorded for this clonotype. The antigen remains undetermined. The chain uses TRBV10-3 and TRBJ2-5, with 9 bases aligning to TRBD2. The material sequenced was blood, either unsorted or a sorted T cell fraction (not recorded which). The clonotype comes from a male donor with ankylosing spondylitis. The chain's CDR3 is CAISSGTSFQETQYF. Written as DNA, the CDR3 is TGTGCCATCAGTTCCGGGACTAGCTTTCAAGAGACCCAGTACTTC.